The 27 T cell receptor beta chains below all came from one sample that was sequenced in a study of response to subunit inactivated influenza vaccine. TCRdb recomputed calls from the RT-PCR reads with MiXCR, one row per CDR3 protein. The sample has roughly 500,000 distinct CDR3 sequences, 16% seen once. The sample consisted of CD4+ T cells sorted from PBMCs, taken around 2 years after vaccination. The receptors stem from a man aged 50-75 years who received an inactivated influenza vaccine.

This clonotype has just a few counts. Compared with germline, one end of the junction differs, possibly owing to a read error. The chain has TRBV11-2 and TRBJ2-1, with D tentatively TRBD1 (5 bases). The CDR3 extends over 12 amino acids. Germline values: CDR1 SGHAT, CDR2 FQNNGV. CDR3 in DNA: TGTGCCAGCAGTTCCTTCGGACATCGAAGGCTCTTC. This encodes CASSSFGHRRLF.

The rearrangement uses TRBV24-1 and TRBJ2-2; 11 nucleotides align to TRBD1. CDR1 is KGHDR and CDR2 is SFDVKD in the germline V gene. V was pared by 7 bases and J by 3 bases, with 3 bases of the junction left unmatched. CDR3 length equals 15 residues. The chain's CDR3 is CATSRDRGDTGELFF. CDR3 sequence (DNA): TGTGCCACCAGCCGGGACAGGGGGGACACCGGGGAGCTGTTTTTT.

The rearrangement joins TRBV7-9 to TRBJ2-1; D unresolved. Germline CDR1 is SEHNR and CDR2 is FQNEAQ (reference sequence). Deletions cut 6 bases from V and 9 bases from J, with 9 bases between. The CDR3 contains 11 residues. The CDR3: CASSQVVEQFF. For the CDR3, the DNA is TGTGCCAGCAGTCAAGTCGTTGAGCAGTTCTTC.

This clonotype has a count of ten or more. The CDR3 spells CASRTGTRNNEQFF. CDR3 sequence (DNA): TGTGCCAGCAGAACCGGGACCAGGAACAATGAGCAGTTCTTC. The V and J genes are TRBV6-2 or TRBV6-3 and TRBJ2-1; D could derive from TRBD1 or TRBD2 (5 bases each). Germline V gene data show CDR1 as MNHEY and CDR2 as SVGEGT. Trimming removed 6 bases at V and 5 bases at J, with 14 bases between. The CDR3 length is 14 residues.

The chain carries TRBV11-2 and TRBJ2-3, with a weak D call TRBD1 (6 bases). The CDR3 covers 15 residues. V was cut by 5 bases and J by 2 bases, with 14 bases left in between. Germline V gene lookup returns CDR1 SGHAT and CDR2 FQNNGV. The CDR3, as DNA: TGTGCCAGCAGCCCCTTAGGGGGACCCACAGATACGCAGTATTTT. Its translation: CASSPLGGPTDTQYF.

This rearrangement joins TRBV4-2 to TRBJ1-5, with a tentative D call TRBD1 (6 bases). This CDR3 has 15 residues. V was trimmed by 2 bases and J by 2 bases, leaving 10 bases between them. Germline loops: CDR1 LGHNA, CDR2 YNFKEQ. The CDR3 DNA sequence: TGTGCCAGCAGCCAACTGACAGGACGCAATCAGCCCCAGCATTTT. As protein: CASSQLTGRNQPQHF.

This clonotype was picked up many times. V usage is TRBV20-1 and J usage is TRBJ2-2, with 14 bases lining up with TRBD2. This CDR3 has 16 residues. V trimming: 6 bases; J trimming: 5 bases; junction bases outside the gene matches: 8. Germline assignment: CDR1 DFQATT and CDR2 SNEGSKA (reference sequence). CDR3 bases: TGCAGTGCCCCGGGACTAGCGGGAGTAATTACCGGGGAGCTGTTTTTT. As protein: CSAPGLAGVITGELFF.

The chain is built from TRBV24-1 and TRBJ2-1; TRBD2 aligns across 8 bases. Germline loops: CDR1 KGHDR, CDR2 SFDVKD. V lost 7 bases to trimming and J lost 5 bases; unmatched junction nucleotides: 9. The CDR3 has 15 residues. This CDR3 is CATSSAGVGNNEQFF. The CDR3 DNA reads as TGTGCCACCAGCTCAGCGGGAGTTGGGAACAATGAGCAGTTCTTC.

This clonotype occurred a few times. For the CDR3, the DNA is TGTGCCAGCAGCTTGTCTGGCAGAGACAATTCACCCCTCCACTTT. This encodes CASSLSGRDNSPLHF. V gene TRBV5-5 combines with J gene TRBJ1-6; no reliable D call. The CDR3 contains 15 residues. Between the trimmed V and J ends, which lost 1 base and 7 bases, there was a span of 12 bases. Germline V gene sequence: CDR1 SGHKS, CDR2 YYEKEE (reference sequence).

V usage is TRBV4-3 and J usage is TRBJ2-3, with TRBD2 identical over 7 bases. Germline V gene sequence: CDR1 LGHNA, CDR2 YSLEER. V was pared by 0 bases and J by 0 bases, with 3 bases of the junction left unmatched. CDR3 size: 16 residues. This CDR3 reads CASSQDGRGSTDTQYF. For the CDR3, the DNA is TGCGCCAGCAGCCAAGACGGGCGGGGGAGCACAGATACGCAGTATTTT.

J is TRBJ2-1 and V is TRBV30; TRBD1 aligns across 8 bases. The CDR3 runs to 16 residues. The germline CDR1 and CDR2 sequences are GTSNPN and SVGIG (reference sequence). Germline trimming cut 0 bases from V and 8 bases from J; bases unmatched to any gene: 12. CDR3 residues: CAWSVRGRGRWDEQFF. The DNA for the CDR3 is TGTGCCTGGAGTGTACGAGGCAGGGGGCGCTGGGATGAGCAGTTCTTC.

This clonotype was counted between two and nine times. The genes are TRBV7-9 and TRBJ2-2; D possibly corresponds to TRBD2 (5 bases). CDR1 is SEHNR, CDR2 FQNEAQ, per germline (reference sequence). The CDR3 is 14 residues long. V was pared by 3 bases and J by 7 bases, with 12 bases between. The CDR3 sequence is CASSLTGSNGELFF. CDR3 DNA sequence: TGTGCCAGCAGCTTGACGGGGTCTAACGGGGAGCTGTTTTTT.

The J gene is TRBJ1-1, the V gene TRBV5-6; D is perhaps TRBD1 (5 bases). V gave up 0 bases and J gave up 1 base, with 16 bases separating them. Germline V gene sequence: CDR1 SGHDT, CDR2 YYEEEE. The CDR3 sequence is 17 residues long. CDR3 amino acids: CASSLERGAFGNTEAFF. The CDR3 coding sequence is TGTGCCAGCAGCTTGGAGAGGGGCGCGTTTGGGAACACTGAAGCTTTCTTT.

V gene TRBV20-1 combines with J gene TRBJ2-1; TRBD2 agrees at 8 bases. Trimming removed 6 bases from V and 6 bases from J; junction bases left unmatched: 7. This CDR3 is built from 13 residues. Germline CDR1 and CDR2: DFQATT and SNEGSKA (reference sequence). CDR3 sequence (DNA): TGCAGTGCCAAGCGGGGGTTACTCAATGAGCAGTTCTTC. Translated, it gives CSAKRGLLNEQFF.

V usage is TRBV4-2 and J usage is TRBJ2-7; D remains unclear. The CDR3 contains 14 residues. CDR1 and CDR2 (germline): LGHNA, YNFKEQ. Trimming removed 0 bases from V and 3 bases from J, with 9 bases in between. The CDR3: CASSQEITIYEQYF. The DNA for the CDR3 is TGTGCCAGCAGCCAAGAAATTACAATCTACGAGCAGTACTTC.

This chain uses TRBV20-1 with TRBJ1-2; D may be TRBD1 (6 bases). Germline CDR1 and CDR2: DFQATT and SNEGSKA (reference sequence). V dropped 0 bases and J dropped 8 bases, with 13 bases sitting between them. This CDR3 has 13 amino acids. The CDR3, as DNA: TGCAGTGCTAGAGAGGGGGGACACTGGGGCTACACCTTC. Amino acid sequence: CSAREGGHWGYTF.

The genes are TRBV12-3 or TRBV12-4 and TRBJ2-4; unclear D gene. CDR3 length equals 13 residues. Trimming took 3 bases from V and 1 from J, leaving 4 bases between them. The CDR3 nucleotides are TGTGCCAGCAGTTTTGTTGCCAAAAACATTCAGTACTTC. Encoded protein: CASSFVAKNIQYF.

The chain employs TRBV6-1 and TRBJ2-1; D ambiguous. This CDR3 has 13 residues. Germline V gives CDR1 MNHNS, CDR2 SASEGT. V was clipped by 6 bases and J by 8 bases, with 14 bases between them. The CDR3 DNA sequence: TGTGCCAGCAGATTCTTCGCCGGAGATGAGCAGTTCTTC. Translation gives CASRFFAGDEQFF.

This clonotype was counted only a few times. The CDR3 is CASSLGQMESYTF. The CDR3 nucleotides read TGTGCCAGCAGTTTGGGACAAATGGAGTCCTACACCTTC. This chain connects TRBV12-3 or TRBV12-4 to TRBJ1-2; a weak D match, TRBD1 (6 bases). Deletions cut 3 bases from V and 10 bases from J, with 15 bases between. The CDR3 has 13 residues.

This clonotype was counted only a few times. The CDR3 DNA reads as TGCGCCAGCAGCCACCACCCAGGACTAGCGGGTAGCACAGATACGCAGTATTTT. Translating it yields CASSHHPGLAGSTDTQYF. V and J are TRBV4-1 and TRBJ2-3; 11 bases fit TRBD2. Germline trimming cut 3 bases from V and 0 bases from J; bases unmatched to any gene: 8. The CDR3 loop spans 18 amino acids. Per the germline V gene, CDR1 is MGHRA and CDR2 is YSYEKL.

This clonotype was found a few times. This rearrangement joins TRBV7-2 to TRBJ2-3; maybe TRBD1 (6 bases). V dropped 3 bases and J dropped 0 bases, with 13 bases sitting between them. The CDR3 covers 16 residues. Germline V gene sequence: CDR1 SGHTA, CDR2 FQGNSA. The CDR3 DNA is TGTGCCAGCAGCTTGACCGGGACAATAAGCACAGATACGCAGTATTTT. This translates into CASSLTGTISTDTQYF.

This clonotype was seen only a few times. The chain is built from TRBV29-1 and TRBJ1-5; no clear D gene. This CDR3 has 12 amino acids. Germline V gene lookup returns CDR1 SQVTM and CDR2 ANQGSEA. The V end lost 6 bases, the J end lost 2 bases, and 8 bases lay between the germline ends. CDR3 loop: CSVKDGNQPQHF. Written as DNA, the CDR3 is TGCAGCGTAAAGGACGGCAATCAGCCCCAGCATTTT. The full variable domain, rest sourced from reference TRBV29-1 and TRBJ1-5, is SAVISQKPSRDICQRGTSLTIQCQVDSQVTMMFWYRQQPGQSLTLIATANQGSEATYESGFVIDKFPISRPNLTFSTLTVSNMSPEDSSIYLCSVKDGNQPQHFGDGTRLSIL.

There are a few counts of this clonotype. This rearrangement joins TRBV3-1 to TRBJ1-3, with a possible D match to TRBD1 (5 bases). The CDR3 runs 14 residues. Germline CDR1 LGHDT, CDR2 YNNKEL (reference sequence). V lost 3 bases and J lost 0, with 6 bases in between. The CDR3 spells CASSQQGSGNTIYF. In nucleotides, the CDR3 is TGTGCCAGCAGCCAGCAGGGCTCTGGAAACACCATATATTTT. The variable domain in full, completed from reference TRBV3-1 and TRBJ1-3, reads DTAVSQTPKYLVTQMGNDKSIKCEQNLGHDTMYWYKQDSKKFLKIMFSYNNKELIINETVPNRFSPKSPDKAHLNLHINSLELGDSAVYFCASSQQGSGNTIYFGEGSWLTVV.

This clonotype came up a few times. V and J are TRBV6-1 and TRBJ2-1; TRBD2 aligns across 7 bases. Germline CDR1 is MNHNS and CDR2 is SASEGT. This CDR3 region has 15 residues. V gave up 6 bases and J gave up 4 bases; unmatched junction bases: 9. CDR3 amino acids: CASRQSSGPYNEQFF. The CDR3 nucleotides are TGTGCCAGCAGACAGTCTAGCGGTCCATACAATGAGCAGTTCTTC.

This sequence joins TRBV5-1 and TRBJ2-7; tentatively, D is TRBD2 (5 bases). Between the trimmed V and J ends, which lost 1 base and 3 bases, there was a span of 20 bases. Germline V gives CDR1 SGHRS, CDR2 YFSETQ. CDR3 length equals 17 residues. Here the CDR3 reads CASSLTSRRRKLYEQYF. The CDR3 nucleotides read TGCGCCAGCAGCTTGACCAGCCGGAGGAGAAAGCTCTACGAGCAGTACTTC.

V usage is TRBV6-2 or TRBV6-3 and J usage is TRBJ2-5, with D possibly called TRBD1 or TRBD2 (5 bases each). The V gene lost 4 bases and the J gene lost 5 bases, with 11 bases spanning the gap. From germline, CDR1 is MNHEY and CDR2 SVGEGT. This CDR3 comprises 13 residues. DNA for the CDR3: TGTGCCAGCAGTTGGGGGAGCAGGGAGACCCAGTACTTC. This gives the protein CASSWGSRETQYF.

To note about this clonotype: A much larger clone sits a single nucleotide away, making a read error possible. The CDR3 sequence is CAPSSSGDLFF. CDR3 bases: TGTGCCCCGTCGTCCTCCGGGGATCTGTTTTTT. This chain uses TRBV24-1 with TRBJ2-2; D perhaps matches TRBD2 (5 bases). The CDR3 runs to 11 residues. The germline CDR1 and CDR2 sequences are KGHDR and SFDVKD.